This entry lists 17 T cell receptor beta chains sequenced from one sample in a study of blood T cell repertoires in COVID-19. Repertoires were generated with immunoSEQ multiplex PCR, while TCRdb's copy carries only in-frame clones and drops some. The sample carries roughly 200,000 clones, roughly 79% recorded once. The sample comprised peripheral blood. These receptors originate from a middle-aged woman with COVID-19, enrolled during active disease.

This chain uses TRBV29-1 with TRBJ2-7; 15 bases agree with TRBD2. Germline CDR1 is SQVTM and CDR2 is ANQGSEA. V lost 7 bases, J lost 1 base, and 8 bases stayed unmatched. The CDR3 length is 16 residues. The CDR3 region is CSATGTSGRLSYEQYF. CDR3 bases: TGCAGCGCAACCGGGACTAGCGGGAGGCTATCCTACGAGCAGTACTTC.

The chain combines TRBV10-2 with TRBJ1-5; the D gene is possibly TRBD1 (6 bases). CDR3 length equals 14 residues. Trimming shortened V by 6 bases and J by 3 bases, and 12 bases separated the two germline ends. Looked up from germline, CDR1 is WSHSY and CDR2 is SAAADI. CDR3 nucleotides: TGCGCCAGCAGGGACAGCGCCTACAATCAGCCCCAGCATTTT. This translates into CASRDSAYNQPQHF.

The rearrangement joins TRBV3-1 (or the pseudogene TRBV3-2) to TRBJ1-1; TRBD1 aligns across 7 bases. Germline CDR1 and CDR2: LGHDT and YNNKEL (reference sequence). V dropped 8 bases and J dropped 4; count of bases not matched to a gene: 7. The CDR3 is 13 residues long. The DNA for the CDR3 is TGTGCCAGCGCAGAGACAGGGCCCACTGAAGCTTTCTTT. It specifies CASAETGPTEAFF.

With regard to this clone: The junction shows a germline mismatch at one end, possibly a read error. The chain carries TRBV28 and TRBJ1-2; TRBD1 matches at 7 bases. The CDR3 consists of 14 residues. Germline V gene lookup returns CDR1 MDHEN and CDR2 SYDVKM. CDR3 protein: CASRVPRGARGSSF. For the CDR3, the DNA is TGTGCCAGCAGAGTCCCAAGGGGGGCCAGGGGGTCCTCCTTC.

V is TRBV5-4 and J is TRBJ2-5; 8 bases are shared with TRBD2. The CDR3 loop spans 14 amino acids. Germline CDR1 reads SGHNT; CDR2 reads YYREEE (reference sequence). V lost 4 bases and J lost 3; bases outside the gene matches: 5. The CDR3 nucleotides are TGTGCCAGCAGCCCCCGGGGGGGGGAAGAGACCCAGTACTTC. The encoded protein is CASSPRGGEETQYF.

The genes are TRBV3-1 (or the pseudogene TRBV3-2) and TRBJ1-3; 8 bases fit TRBD1. This CDR3 is 15 amino acids long. V dropped 4 bases and J dropped 8; count of bases not matched to a gene: 10. CDR1 LGHDT and CDR2 YNNKEL come from the germline V gene (reference sequence). The CDR3 coding sequence is TGTGCCAGCAGCCCCGGACAGGGACTGAGGTACACCATATATTTT. This encodes CASSPGQGLRYTIYF.

This clone occurred once. The chain employs TRBV5-4 and TRBJ2-7, with D perhaps matching TRBD2 (6 bases). This CDR3 comprises 14 residues. Trimming cost V 0 bases and J 3 bases, with 10 bases left between them. The V gene's germline CDR1 is SGHNT and CDR2 YYREEE (reference sequence). The CDR3 nucleotides are TGTGCCAGCAGCTTGGAAGGGGAGGTCTACGAGCAGTACTTC. Translating it yields CASSLEGEVYEQYF.

The chain uses TRBV7-6 and TRBJ1-1; D unclear. The germline gives CDR1 SGHVS, CDR2 FNYEAQ. CDR3 length equals 15 residues. V was cut by 4 bases and J by 1 base, with 13 bases left in between. This chain's CDR3 is CASSSSLSKNTEAFF. The CDR3 DNA reads as TGTGCCAGCAGCTCTTCCTTGAGCAAGAACACTGAAGCTTTCTTT.

The chain is built from TRBV4-1 and TRBJ2-7, with TRBD2 identical over 7 bases. Germline V CDR1 and CDR2: MGHRA, YSYEKL. This CDR3 comprises 15 residues. Trimming removed 4 bases from V and 6 bases from J; junction bases left unmatched: 12. The CDR3 nucleotides are TGCGCCAGCAGCCCTGTGACTAGCCCGTCGGCCGAGCAGTACTTC. The encoded protein is CASSPVTSPSAEQYF.

This clone was picked up one time. This sequence joins TRBV15 and TRBJ2-5; perhaps TRBD2 as D (6 bases). The germline V and J ends were trimmed by 5 bases and 2 bases, with 12 bases remaining between them. The CDR3 length is 14 residues. CDR1 and CDR2 (germline): LNHNV, YYDKDF (reference sequence). CDR3 in DNA: TGTGCCACCAGCTCTAGGGGACTTCAAGAGACCCAGTACTTC. Protein: CATSSRGLQETQYF.

The chain is built from TRBV7-9 and TRBJ1-4; perhaps TRBD1 as D (5 bases). CDR1 and CDR2 from the germline V gene are SEHNR and FQNEAQ (reference sequence). The CDR3 is 16 amino acids. V was cut by 11 bases and J by 6 bases, with 25 bases left in between. In DNA, the CDR3 is TGTGCCGTAAATCGGGCAGGGAACTCGGCAGATGAAAAACTGTTTTTT. Residues: CAVNRAGNSADEKLFF.

This chain connects TRBV24-1 to TRBJ1-2; D is perhaps TRBD1 (5 bases). The germline CDR1 and CDR2 sequences are KGHDR and SFDVKD. The CDR3 runs 12 residues. Trimming stripped 12 bases from V and 8 bases from J, with 18 bases between. The CDR3 is CAASQGTGGYTF. In nucleotides, the CDR3 is TGTGCCGCGTCTCAGGGAACTGGCGGCTACACCTTC.

This clone was detected only once. The genes are TRBV10-1 and TRBJ2-3; a weak D match, TRBD1 (6 bases). V was cut by 5 bases and J by 1 base, with 10 bases left in between. Germline V gene sequence: CDR1 WNHNN, CDR2 SYGVQD (reference sequence). The CDR3 is 14 amino acids. The CDR3 DNA follows: TGCGCCAGCAGTCAACGGACAGGCACAGATACGCAGTATTTT. Residues: CASSQRTGTDTQYF.

This clone was found a few times. CDR3 amino acids: CASSNRQGTGTF. The CDR3 nucleotides are TGTGCCAGCAGTAATCGACAGGGGACTGGCACCTTC. V gene TRBV6-5 combines with J gene TRBJ1-2; 8 nucleotides match TRBD1. V lost 5 bases, J lost 13 bases, and 9 bases stayed unmatched. The germline V gene encodes CDR1 MNHEY and CDR2 SVGAGI. The CDR3 totals 12 residues.

V gene TRBV29-1 combines with J gene TRBJ2-3, with D perhaps TRBD2 (5 bases). CDR1 and CDR2 from the germline V gene are SQVTM and ANQGSEA. V lost 4 bases to trimming and J lost 4 bases, with 15 bases between them. The CDR3 has 14 amino acids. The CDR3 is CSVGGPPLSDTQYF. Here the CDR3 DNA reads TGCAGCGTTGGCGGGCCCCCTCTGTCAGATACGCAGTATTTT.

The rearrangement joins TRBV3-1 (or the pseudogene TRBV3-2) to TRBJ2-5; 10 nucleotides line up with TRBD1. The CDR3 spans 14 residues. The trim removed 4 bases at V and 4 bases at J, leaving 3 bases unmatched. Germline V gene sequence: CDR1 LGHDT, CDR2 YNNKEL (reference sequence). CDR3: CASSPTGGVETQYF. CDR3 bases: TGTGCCAGCAGCCCGACAGGGGGCGTAGAGACCCAGTACTTC.

V and J are TRBV27 and TRBJ2-2; 10 bases align to TRBD1. Germline CDR1 reads MNHEY; CDR2 reads SMNVEV (reference sequence). CDR3 size: 18 residues. The V gene end was trimmed by 2 bases and the J gene end by 4 bases; junction bases not matched to a gene: 10. CDR3 amino acids: CASSLGKSGTGATGELFF. DNA for the CDR3: TGTGCCAGCAGTTTAGGCAAAAGTGGGACAGGGGCCACCGGGGAGCTGTTTTTT.